Listed below are T cell receptor beta chains from one sample, sequenced in a study of molecular identifiers for immune sequencing clone quantification. TCRdb reprocessed the PCR reads via MiXCR and lists one record per CDR3 protein. In the table there are around 43,000 distinct CDR3 sequences, under 25% of which are singletons. Sample: naive CD8+ T cells from blood, with Jurkat cell RNA spiked in. The receptors shown here come from a human donor in good health. Some libraries in this study had Jurkat cell RNA spiked in. The CDR3 runs from the conserved cysteine through the conserved F or W. A D gene is named only where the DNA matches it firmly. Clone size is stated in some rows and not others, as once, few, many or a class when expanded.

V	D	size	J	DNA	CDR3
TRBV6-2/TRBV6-3	.	many	TRBJ2-7	TGTGCCAGCAGTTCACTGAAGGGCTCCTACGAGCAGTACTTC	CASSSLKGSYEQYF
TRBV4-3	.	many	TRBJ2-7	TGCGCCAGCAGCCAAGACTATAACTCCTACGAGCAGTACTTC	CASSQDYNSYEQYF
TRBV11-2	.	many	TRBJ2-3	TGTGCCAGCAGCTCTCCCGGGACTCGCACAGATACGCAGTATTTT	CASSSPGTRTDTQYF
TRBV6-2/TRBV6-3	TRBD2	.	TRBJ2-5	TGTGCCAGCAGTTACGGGCTAGGAACTAGCGGCAACGTCCAAGAGACCCAGTACTTC	CASSYGLGTSGNVQETQYF
TRBV19	TRBD1	many	TRBJ2-1	TGTGCCAGTTCCTGGGGGTGGACAGGTAACTCCTACAATGAGCAGTTCTTC	CASSWGWTGNSYNEQFF
TRBV11-1	.	many	TRBJ2-1	TGTGCCAGCAGCTTATCTGAAACGGGACTGGGGGATGAGCAGTTCTTC	CASSLSETGLGDEQFF
TRBV5-8	.	.	TRBJ1-1	TGTGCCAGCAGCTTGGGGCCCCCGGGACACGCGTTTGAAGCTTTCTTT	CASSLGPPGHAFEAFF
TRBV28	.	.	TRBJ2-7	TGTGCCAGCAGCAGGGTAGCCTACGAGCAGTACTTC	CASSRVAYEQYF
TRBV7-2	TRBD1	many	TRBJ1-1	TGTGCCAGCAGCTTAGCTTGGGGACAGTTGAACACTGAAGCTTTCTTT	CASSLAWGQLNTEAFF
TRBV6-1	.	many	TRBJ1-5	TGTGCCAGCAGTGGGAGTCAGCCCCAGCATTTT	CASSGSQPQHF
TRBV5-1	.	many	TRBJ1-1	TGCGCCAGCAGACCCGAAGGGGGTAGTAACACTGAAGCTTTCTTT	CASRPEGGSNTEAFF
TRBV7-6	.	many	TRBJ2-7	TGTGCCAGCAGCTCCGACTTAAGCTCCTACGAGCAGTACTTC	CASSSDLSSYEQYF
TRBV4-2	TRBD2	.	TRBJ2-7	TGTGCCAGCAGCCAAGAGACTAGCGGTGCCTACGAGCAGTACTTC	CASSQETSGAYEQYF
TRBV28	.	many	TRBJ2-7	TGTGCCAGCAGTTCCACTAGCCAATCCCTGGGAGAGCAGTACTTC	CASSSTSQSLGEQYF
TRBV6-5	TRBD1	many	TRBJ2-7	TGTGCCAGCAGTTACTCCGGGACAGGGGTCTACGAGCAGTACTTC	CASSYSGTGVYEQYF
TRBV7-9	.	many	TRBJ2-3	TGTGCCAGCAGCCTTCATTCTTTTGGGTACCAGGCTAGCACAGATACGCAGTATTTT	CASSLHSFGYQASTDTQYF
TRBV24-1	TRBD2	once	TRBJ2-7	TGTGCCACCAGTGACCCGACTAGCGGGGGGTCCTACGAGCAGTACTTC	CATSDPTSGGSYEQYF